This entry describes one T cell receptor (beta chain). Trimming took off 4 bases at V and 5 bases at J, with 6 bases between the two ends. This CDR3 has 13 amino acids. CDR1 and CDR2 (germline): MNHEY, SVGAGI. Profiling relied on immunoSEQ multiplex PCR, and the TCRdb table lists in-frame clones only, not all of them. Of some 150,000 clones listed, over 65% are singletons. This entry comes from a study of blood T cell repertoires in COVID-19. Looking at the study overall: COVID-19 samples from acute and convalescent phases originated in the United States, Italy and Spain.

Sequencing was done on a sample of peripheral blood. This clonotype was obtained from a human donor in a cohort sampled during active COVID-19. The chain links TRBV6-5 to TRBJ1-6; D is possibly TRBD1 (5 bases). Here the CDR3 reads CASSWGDNSPLHF. The CDR3 DNA is TGTGCCAGCAGTTGGGGGGATAATTCACCCCTCCACTTT.